Here is one T cell receptor (beta chain) with its context. In the original processing: Amplified reference gene primers provided the basis for estimating nucleated cell counts. Measured with immunoSEQ multiplex PCR; TCRdb has only the in-frame clones, and not every one. That table furnishes V, J and clone size, whereas the DNA furnished D and trimming. The sample lists roughly 73,000 clones, about nine tenths occurring once. This specimen belongs to a study of blood T cell repertoires in COVID-19. About the study: Samples of COVID-19 (acute and convalescent) were obtained from the United States, Italy and Spain. Sources were T cells, B-cell-depleted T cells, or PBMCs; the material itself was cDNA or gDNA.

The origin of this receptor is a woman of 80 years or more with active or convalescent COVID-19. The sequencing input was peripheral blood.

In DNA form, the CDR3 reads TGTGCCAGCAGTTTAACCTTTTCAGGCGGGACACCCCTCCACTTT. Its translation: CASSLTFSGGTPLHF. The chain recombines TRBV28 with TRBJ1-6, with unresolved D. V was trimmed by 2 bases and J by 11 bases, leaving 16 bases between them. This CDR3 is built from 15 residues. Germline V gives CDR1 MDHEN, CDR2 SYDVKM.